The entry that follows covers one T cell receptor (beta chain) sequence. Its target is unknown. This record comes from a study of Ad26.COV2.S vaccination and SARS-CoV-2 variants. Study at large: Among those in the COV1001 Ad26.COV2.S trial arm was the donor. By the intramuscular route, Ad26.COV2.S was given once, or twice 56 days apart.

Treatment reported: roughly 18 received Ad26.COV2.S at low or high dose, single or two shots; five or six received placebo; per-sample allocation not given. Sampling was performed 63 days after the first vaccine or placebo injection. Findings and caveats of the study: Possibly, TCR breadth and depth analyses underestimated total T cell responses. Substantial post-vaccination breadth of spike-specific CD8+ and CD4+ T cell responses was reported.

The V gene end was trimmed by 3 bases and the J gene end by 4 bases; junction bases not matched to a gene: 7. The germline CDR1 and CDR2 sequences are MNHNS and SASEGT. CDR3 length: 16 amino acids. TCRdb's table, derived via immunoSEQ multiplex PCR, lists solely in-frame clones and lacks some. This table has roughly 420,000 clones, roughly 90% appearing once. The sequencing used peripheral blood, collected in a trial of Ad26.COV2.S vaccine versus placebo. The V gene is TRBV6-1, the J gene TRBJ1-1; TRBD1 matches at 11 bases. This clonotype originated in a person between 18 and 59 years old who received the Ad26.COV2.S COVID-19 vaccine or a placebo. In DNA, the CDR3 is TGTGCCAGCAGTGATATAAGGACAGGGGGCGTCACTGAAGCTTTCTTT. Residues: CASSDIRTGGVTEAFF.